The 7 T cell receptor beta chains presented below share a single source sample, sequenced in a study of blood T cells in healthy people across ages. Primers used in a second PCR of about 6 to 12 cycles were a sample-barcoded 5' primer and a J-beta primer mix. TCRdb used MiXCR to reprocess the 5' RACE reads, holding one entry per CDR3 protein. The sample has under 2,000,000 distinct CDR3 sequences; about 50% are singletons. The sequenced material came from blood. These TCRs come from a woman in her thirties or forties in good health.

The chain uses TRBV9 and TRBJ1-5; weak D call: TRBD1 (6 bases). V was pared by 3 bases and J by 0 bases, with 10 bases between. Germline loops: CDR1 SGDLS, CDR2 YYNGEE. The CDR3 is 15 amino acids. The CDR3 reads CASSGNRDSNQPQHF. CDR3 DNA sequence: TGTGCCAGCAGCGGAAACAGGGATAGCAATCAGCCCCAGCATTTT.

The chain has TRBV28 and TRBJ2-5; a weak D match, TRBD2 (5 bases). Trimming took 6 bases from V and 11 from J, leaving 13 bases between them. The CDR3 is made up of 11 amino acids. Germline V gene data show CDR1 as MDHEN and CDR2 as SYDVKM. The CDR3 DNA reads TGTGCCAGCAGACTCCCGGAGGAGCAGTACTTC. As protein: CASRLPEEQYF. Together with reference TRBV28 and TRBJ2-5, the CDR3 gives the full variable domain: DVKVTQSSRYLVKRTGEKVFLECVQDMDHENMFWYRQDPGLGLRLIYFSYDVKMKEKGDIPEGYSVSREKKERFSLILESASTNQTSMYLCASRLPEEQYFGPGTRLLVL.

The V and J genes are TRBV29-1 and TRBJ2-5, with 7 bases matching TRBD1. Germline CDR1 reads SQVTM; CDR2 reads ANQGSEA. The CDR3 has 12 amino acids. The J segment lost 2 bases and the V segment lost 3 bases, leaving 0 bases of the junction unmatched. The CDR3 DNA follows: TGCAGCGTTGAGGACAGGCAAGAGACCCAGTACTTC. Protein: CSVEDRQETQYF.

The chain uses TRBV20-1 and TRBJ1-2; D is ambiguous. The CDR3 consists of 11 residues. CDR1 and CDR2 (germline): DFQATT, SNEGSKA (reference sequence). V shed 7 bases and J shed 3 bases, with 9 bases lying between them. In DNA, the CDR3 is TGCAGTGACACAGCCGACTATGGCTACACCTTC. Its protein product is CSDTADYGYTF.

There are a few counts of this clonotype. The rearrangement links TRBV7-2 to TRBJ2-3, with a possible D match to TRBD1 (6 bases). The CDR3 extends over 14 amino acids. CDR1 SGHTA and CDR2 FQGNSA come from the germline V gene. Deletions cut 5 bases from V and 6 bases from J, with 15 bases between. CDR3 sequence: CASSTNRVADTQYF. For the CDR3, the DNA is TGTGCCAGCAGCACCAACAGGGTGGCCGATACGCAGTATTTT.

This clonotype was counted only a few times. The chain recombines TRBV7-9 with TRBJ1-4, with 7 bases matching TRBD1. The CDR3 spans 14 residues. Looked up from germline, CDR1 is SEHNR and CDR2 is FQNEAQ (reference sequence). Losses at the gene ends were 5 bases for V and 8 bases for J; bases not matched to a gene: 8. CDR3 in DNA: TGTGCCAGCAGCCCGGGACAGTACGAGGAAAAACTGTTTTTT. This translates into CASSPGQYEEKLFF.

This clonotype was seen a few times. The J gene is TRBJ1-2, the V gene TRBV27; TRBD1 aligns across 9 bases. Germline V gives CDR1 MNHEY, CDR2 SMNVEV (reference sequence). The CDR3 consists of 15 residues. The V segment lost 3 bases and the J segment 9 bases; nucleotides outside the gene matches: 11. The chain's CDR3 is CASSLRRGQGYSYTF. The CDR3 nucleotides are TGTGCCAGCAGTTTGCGGCGGGGACAGGGTTATAGCTACACCTTC.